A single sample gave rise to the 6 T cell receptor beta chains below, sequenced in a study of T cells in Graves' hyperthyroidism and ophthalmopathy. TCR beta CDR3 regions were amplified from RNA transcripts. HTBI primers were used for first-round RT-PCR of the TCR CDR3. One entry per CDR3 protein results from TCRdb running MiXCR on the multiplex PCR reads. Of hundreds of thousands of distinct CDR3 sequences listed, approximately 15% are singletons. Material for sequencing was blood. The source is a woman in her fifties or sixties with Graves' ophthalmopathy.

This clonotype was seen repeatedly, ten times or more. V is TRBV18 and J is TRBJ2-5; maybe TRBD1 (6 bases). The germline V gene encodes CDR1 KGHSH and CDR2 LQKENI. The CDR3 has 14 amino acids. The V and J ends lost 1 base and 4 bases respectively, with 10 bases between them. CDR3 in amino acids: CASSPRRGGETQYF. The CDR3 coding sequence is TGTGCCAGCTCACCACGCAGGGGCGGAGAGACCCAGTACTTC.

The chain carries TRBV6-5 and TRBJ1-3, with D possibly matching TRBD1 (5 bases). The CDR3 loop spans 18 amino acids. Germline assignment: CDR1 MNHEY and CDR2 SVGAGI. V dropped 2 bases and J dropped 0 bases, with 17 bases sitting between them. The CDR3 DNA follows: TGTGCCAGCAGTTACCAGACAGTGTCACTGTCCTCTGGAAACACCATATATTTT. Protein: CASSYQTVSLSSGNTIYF.

In this sample, this clonotype turned up many times. The genes are TRBV4-2 and TRBJ1-2, with D possibly being TRBD1 (6 bases). CDR3 length: 17 amino acids. Germline values: CDR1 LGHNA, CDR2 YNFKEQ. V lost 0 bases, J lost 6 bases, and 20 bases lay in between. The CDR3 spells CASSQESAQGLTHGYTF. The DNA of the CDR3 is TGTGCCAGCAGCCAAGAGAGCGCGCAGGGGCTAACCCATGGCTACACCTTC.

This rearrangement joins TRBV20-1 to TRBJ2-2, with D hard to call. The ends were cut back, 0 bases at V and 7 bases at J, with 9 bases in the middle. The CDR3 loop spans 13 amino acids. Germline CDR1 DFQATT, CDR2 SNEGSKA (reference sequence). In DNA form, the CDR3 reads TGCAGTGCTAGAGATCTCCGAGGCGGGGAGCTGTTTTTT. Amino acid sequence: CSARDLRGGELFF.

This clonotype showed up many times. The chain uses TRBV7-2 and TRBJ1-2; D might be TRBD1 (5 bases). V lost 2 bases, J lost 5 bases, and 12 bases lay in between. The CDR3 sequence is 14 residues long. Looked up from germline, CDR1 is SGHTA and CDR2 is FQGNSA. This CDR3 reads CASSLRRQIYGYTF. DNA for the CDR3: TGTGCCAGCAGCTTACGTAGACAGATATATGGCTACACCTTC.

This clonotype appeared a single time. This chain uses TRBV12-3 or TRBV12-4 with TRBJ2-1; 12 bases line up with TRBD2. There are 16 residues in the CDR3. V lost 5 bases, J lost 2 bases, and 4 bases stayed unmatched. CDR3 coding DNA: TGTGCCAGCAGTCCACTAGCGGGGGGCCCCTACAATGAGCAGTTCTTC. It encodes CASSPLAGGPYNEQFF.